The T cell receptor beta chain under discussion was sequenced for a study of vaccination effects on CD4 cells after COVID-19. The table lists this clone with a count of one. Its specificity is not known. CDR3 size: 14 residues. Germline values: CDR1 MNHNY, CDR2 SVGAGI (reference sequence). Trimming shortened V by 5 bases and J by 2 bases, and 13 bases separated the two germline ends. Sequencing was performed with immunoSEQ multiplex PCR; in TCRdb, only in-frame clones are kept and a portion is missing. The sample has more than 40,000 clones; under 85% are singletons. Antigen-specific CD4+ T cells were first expanded with viral peptide pools by the ViraFEST assay and only then sequenced. Investigators separated out CD4+ T cells once less than 11 days of culture had passed. Each person got two doses of an mRNA SARS-CoV-2 vaccine, BNT162b2 or mRNA-1273.

This specimen was CD4+ T cells from PBMCs cultured with HCoV-OC43 spike peptides, taken after COVID-19 vaccination. Sample subset: HCoV-OC43 spike overlapping peptide pool stimulation. The rearrangement links TRBV6-6 to TRBJ2-7; D is unresolved. This TCR was recovered from a human donor who received a COVID-19 vaccine. CDR3 in DNA: TGTGCCAGCAGTCCGGCCCCGCTCACCTACGAGCAGTACTTC. As protein: CASSPAPLTYEQYF.